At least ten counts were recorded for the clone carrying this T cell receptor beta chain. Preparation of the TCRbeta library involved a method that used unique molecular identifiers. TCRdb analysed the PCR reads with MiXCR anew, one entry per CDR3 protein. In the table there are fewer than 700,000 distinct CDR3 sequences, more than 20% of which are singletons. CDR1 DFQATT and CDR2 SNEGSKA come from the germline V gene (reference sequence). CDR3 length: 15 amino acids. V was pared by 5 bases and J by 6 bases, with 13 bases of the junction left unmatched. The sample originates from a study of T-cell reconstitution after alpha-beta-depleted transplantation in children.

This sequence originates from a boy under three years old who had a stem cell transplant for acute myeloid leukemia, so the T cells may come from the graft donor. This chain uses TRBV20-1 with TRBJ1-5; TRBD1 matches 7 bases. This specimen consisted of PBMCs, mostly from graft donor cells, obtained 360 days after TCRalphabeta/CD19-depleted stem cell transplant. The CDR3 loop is CSASPRQGRSQPQHF. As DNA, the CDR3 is TGCAGTGCTTCCCCCCGACAGGGTAGAAGTCAGCCCCAGCATTTT.